Included here is one T cell receptor (beta chain) sequence, with context. The antigen remains undetermined. This sample was included in a study of T cell responses to AZD1222 COVID-19 vaccine. The table came from immunoSEQ multiplex PCR; TCRdb's copy has only in-frame clones and leaves some out. This table holds roughly 78,000 clones, 82% found once. Study observations and caveats: In the spike-specific TCR repertoire, nearly half reportedly target unmutated variant regions. All repertoire sampling was performed exclusively after the peak T cell response. At baseline, just 6 or 7 AZD1222 recipients tested seropositive.

V lost 3 bases and J lost 0, with 6 bases in between. The CDR3 length is 14 residues. Germline V lookup: CDR1 SGHRS, CDR2 YFSETQ. The receptor comes from an adult in good health. The J gene is TRBJ1-4, the V gene TRBV5-1; no clear D gene. Material: peripheral blood, obtained on day 0 of AZD1222 vaccination. The CDR3 bases are TGCGCCAGCAGCTCGTACGCAACTAATGAAAAACTGTTTTTT. It is translated as CASSSYATNEKLFF.